Listed below are T cell receptor beta chains from one sample, sequenced in a study of shared clonotypes between healthy human individuals. Here immunoSEQ multiplex PCR was the method, and the copy in TCRdb shows in-frame clones only, minus some. The sample lists 1.4 million or so clones, around 98.5% occurring once. Sequenced material: naive CD4+ T cells sorted from blood. The receptor set was obtained from a man aged 30-40 years in good health. Each CDR3 is given with its conserved first and last residue. A D gene is named only where the DNA matches it firmly. Clone size is stated in some rows and not others, as once, few, many or a class when expanded.

J,D,size,V,DNA,CDR3
TRBJ2-6,NA,NA,TRBV7-3,TGTGCCAGCAGCTTAGACTCCTCTGGGGCCAACGTCCTGACTTTC,CASSLDSSGANVLTF
TRBJ2-1,NA,NA,TRBV4-3,TGCGCCAGCAGCCCCGGGGGAGGACTCTACAATGAGCAGTTCTTC,CASSPGGGLYNEQFF
TRBJ2-7,TRBD1,NA,TRBV5-4,TGTGCCAGCAGCTTGGGGCCAGGGGGCTTGGGGGAGCAGTACTTC,CASSLGPGGLGEQYF
TRBJ1-2,NA,once,TRBV18,TGTGCCAGCTCACCGGAGGGTCTTCGCTATGGCTACACCTTC,CASSPEGLRYGYTF
TRBJ2-2,TRBD2,NA,TRBV29-1,TGCAGCGTTGTAAGAGGACTAGCGGGAGGGCCGGGCACCGGGGAGCTGTTTTTT,CSVVRGLAGGPGTGELFF
TRBJ1-2,NA,NA,TRBV6-6,TGTGCCAGCTCCCTCGCGGACCAGCGCTTGGGCTACACCTTC,CASSLADQRLGYTF
TRBJ2-2,NA,once,TRBV28,TGTGCCAGCAGTTTATTTTCACAGGGGAACACCGGGGAGCTGTTTTTT,CASSLFSQGNTGELFF
TRBJ2-3,NA,NA,TRBV6-5,TGTGCCAGCAGTTACTTTCAGGGGACTAGCACAGATACGCAGTATTTT,CASSYFQGTSTDTQYF
TRBJ2-5,NA,NA,TRBV29-1,TGCAGCATGCAGGGTTCTTGGTACCAAGAGACCCAGTACTTC,CSMQGSWYQETQYF
TRBJ2-2,NA,NA,TRBV5-1,TGCGCCAGCAACCCGGGGGCGCGGAGCACCGGGGAGCTGTTTTTT,CASNPGARSTGELFF
TRBJ2-1,NA,NA,TRBV11-3,TGTGCCAGCAGCCTGAGCGGAGAGCAGTTCTTC,CASSLSGEQFF
TRBJ2-3,NA,once,TRBV2,TGTGCCAGCAGTGAAATTAGAAGTGTCTCAGATACGCAGTATTTT,CASSEIRSVSDTQYF
TRBJ1-1,NA,NA,TRBV5-4,TGTGCCAGCAGCTATCCCCCGAACACTGAAGCTTTCTTT,CASSYPPNTEAFF
TRBJ2-3,TRBD1,NA,TRBV2,TGTGCCAGCGGGGAGACAGGGATCTTCACAGATACGCAGTATTTT,CASGETGIFTDTQYF
TRBJ2-7,NA,NA,TRBV28,TGTGCCACCCTAAGGACCAGCCCCTACGAGCAGTACTTC,CATLRTSPYEQYF
TRBJ1-5,NA,once,TRBV10-3,TGTGCCGCCAGGTCGGACCAAAATCAGCCCCAGCATTTT,CAARSDQNQPQHF
TRBJ2-5,NA,once,TRBV9,TGTGCCAGCAGCGCCAACCACGCGACTAGGTCGGAGACCCAGTACTTC,CASSANHATRSETQYF
TRBJ1-4,NA,NA,TRBV30,TGTGCCTGGAGTGTCGGGTCTCAAAGGGGGGAAAAACTGTTTTTT,CAWSVGSQRGEKLFF
TRBJ2-7,NA,once,TRBV4-3,TGCGCCAGCAGCTTACACTCCCCCGCGCCGGGAAACAAACTATACGAGCAGTACTTC,CASSLHSPAPGNKLYEQYF
TRBJ2-1,TRBD2,NA,TRBV27,TGTGCCAGCAGTCCCACTTTTAGCGGGAGCTACTACAATGAGCAGTTCTTC,CASSPTFSGSYYNEQFF
TRBJ2-6,NA,NA,TRBV18,TGTGCCAGCTCACCACTGGGGCAGGGAGGCGTCGTTGGGGCCAACGTCCTGACTTTC,CASSPLGQGGVVGANVLTF
TRBJ1-1,TRBD1,NA,TRBV29-1,TGCAGCGTCGCAGCCGGGACAGGGGGATTTGAAGCTTTCTTT,CSVAAGTGGFEAFF
TRBJ2-1,TRBD2,NA,TRBV6-4,TGTGCCAGCAGTGACTTTGCCATTATGGGGGGGACTAGCGGGACCCATGAGCAGTTCTTC,CASSDFAIMGGTSGTHEQFF
TRBJ2-1,NA,NA,TRBV18,TGTGCCAGCTCACCCACCAGGACAGCGGTAGTTTGGGAGCAGTTCTTC,CASSPTRTAVVWEQFF
TRBJ1-5,NA,NA,TRBV21-1,TGTGCCAGCAGCAAACCCCCCAAAGGGACCCAGGTCCAAGGCAATCAGCCCCAGCATTTT,CASSKPPKGTQVQGNQPQHF
TRBJ2-1,TRBD2,NA,TRBV5-6,TGTGCCAGCAGCCAAAAGGGACTAGCGGGTGGGAATGAGCAGTTCTTC,CASSQKGLAGGNEQFF
TRBJ1-1,NA,NA,TRBV5-1,TGCGCCAGCAGCTTGCTCGGGACAAGAAACACTGAAGCTTTCTTT,CASSLLGTRNTEAFF
TRBJ1-2,NA,once,TRBV5-1,TGCGCCAGCAGCTTGGATGGCCAGGGGAACTATGGCTACACCTTC,CASSLDGQGNYGYTF